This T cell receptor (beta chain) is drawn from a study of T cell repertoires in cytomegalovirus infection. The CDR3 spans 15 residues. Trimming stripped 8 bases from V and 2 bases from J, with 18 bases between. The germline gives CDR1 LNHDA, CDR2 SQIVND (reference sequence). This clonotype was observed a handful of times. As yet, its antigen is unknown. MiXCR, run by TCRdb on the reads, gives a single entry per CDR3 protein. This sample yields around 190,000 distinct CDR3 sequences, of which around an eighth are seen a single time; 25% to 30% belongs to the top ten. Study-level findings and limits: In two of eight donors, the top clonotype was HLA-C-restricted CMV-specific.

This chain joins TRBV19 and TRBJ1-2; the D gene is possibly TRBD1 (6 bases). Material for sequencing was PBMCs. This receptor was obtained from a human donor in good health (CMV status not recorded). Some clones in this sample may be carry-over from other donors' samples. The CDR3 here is CASQPPAGANYGYTF. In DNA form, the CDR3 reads TGTGCCAGTCAACCCCCAGCAGGGGCGAACTATGGCTACACCTTC. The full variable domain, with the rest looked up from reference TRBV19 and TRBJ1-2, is DGGITQSPKYLFRKEGQNVTLSCEQNLNHDAMYWYRQDPGQGLRLIYYSQIVNDFQKGDIAEGYSVSREKKESFPLTVTSAQKNPTAFYLCASQPPAGANYGYTFGSGTRLTVV.